The clone carrying this TCR beta chain has more than one count but fewer than ten. This CDR3 is built from 13 residues. Trimming took off 6 bases at V and 7 bases at J, with 16 bases between the two ends. Germline lookup yields CDR1 LNHDA and CDR2 SQIVND (reference sequence). The data were taken from a study of control samples from healthy donors and cancer patients. Data came from immunoSEQ multiplex PCR; TCRdb stores just in-frame clones and leaves some out. The top ten clones hold roughly 2% of a sample with over 150,000 clones, more than 85% of them seen once. This TCR came from a woman aged 40 to 55 in good health. This chain links TRBV19 with TRBJ2-7, with a tentative D call TRBD2 (5 bases). The sample taken for sequencing was blood. The CDR3 DNA is TGTGCCAGTAGGGACCGGACCCGGGGAGAGCAGTACTTC. Its translation: CASRDRTRGEQYF.